One sample yielded the 28 T cell receptor beta chains listed below, sequenced in a study of shared clonotypes between healthy human individuals. This table comes from immunoSEQ multiplex PCR, and its TCRdb copy is limited to in-frame clones, with some not included. This repertoire shows 2 million to 2.5 million clones, 85% to 95% found once; its top ten account for approximately 0.41%. Sequenced material: naive CD4+ T cells from PBMCs. Regarding subset: CD45RA+ positively selected. These receptors came from a man in his late teens or twenties in good health. Some clones in this sample may be carry-over from other donors' samples.

J is TRBJ2-5 and V is TRBV4-1, with 11 positions matching TRBD2. Germline loops: CDR1 MGHRA, CDR2 YSYEKL. The CDR3 is 16 residues long. V lost 4 bases, J lost 3 bases, and 7 bases stayed unmatched. The CDR3 reads CASSRGQTSGEETQYF. CDR3 coding DNA: TGCGCCAGCAGCCGAGGACAGACTAGCGGGGAAGAGACCCAGTACTTC.

The rearrangement links TRBV28 to TRBJ2-1, with 14 bases that match TRBD2. Germline assignment: CDR1 MDHEN and CDR2 SYDVKM. Trimming at V came to 3 bases and at J to 13 bases, leaving 14 bases not matched to a gene. The CDR3 sequence is 17 residues long. The CDR3 loop is CASSLRGRLAGGPVQFF. The CDR3 DNA is TGTGCCAGCAGTTTGAGGGGGAGACTAGCGGGAGGGCCGGTACAGTTCTTC.

This clone has just a few counts. This chain uses TRBV21-1 with TRBJ1-1; the table names TRBD1, a call not compared with the DNA. TRBV21-1 is a documented pseudogene. The CDR3 contains 17 residues. CDR3 in amino acids: CASSPPPEQGRRAEAFF. CDR3 nucleotide sequence: TGTGCCAGCAGCCCACCGCCCGAGCAGGGCAGAAGGGCTGAAGCTTTCTTT.

V and J are TRBV18 and TRBJ1-4; D ambiguous. The CDR3 covers 13 residues. V gave up 2 bases and J gave up 11 bases, with 12 bases separating them. CDR1 and CDR2 from the germline V gene are KGHSH and LQKENI. CDR3 loop: CASSPGSSGKLFF. The CDR3 DNA reads TGTGCCAGCTCACCAGGCTCCAGCGGGAAACTGTTTTTT.

CDR3 residues: CASGLIETGPDGYTF. The CDR3, as DNA: TGTGCTAGTGGACTGATTGAGACAGGACCTGATGGCTACACCTTC. The chain joins TRBV12-5 to TRBJ1-2, with D tentatively TRBD1 (6 bases). Germline assignment: CDR1 LGHNT and CDR2 FRNRAP. The CDR3 is 15 residues long. Trimming cost V 6 bases and J 6 bases, with 20 bases left between them.

V usage is TRBV13 and J usage is TRBJ1-3; possible D gene TRBD1, 6 bases. Germline V gene lookup returns CDR1 PRHDT and CDR2 FYEKMQ (reference sequence). This CDR3 contains 18 residues. V was shortened by 0 bases and J by 0 bases, with 15 bases between the two germline ends. In DNA form, the CDR3 reads TGTGCCAGCAGCTTAGGCCTAAGGGGGAAAACCTCTGGAAACACCATATATTTT. Amino acids: CASSLGLRGKTSGNTIYF. Combining the CDR3 with reference TRBV13 and TRBJ1-3 gives the whole variable domain AAGVIQSPRHLIKEKRETATLKCYPIPRHDTVYWYQQGPGQDPQFLISFYEKMQSDKGSIPDRFSAQQFSDYHSELNMSSLELGDSALYFCASSLGLRGKTSGNTIYFGEGSWLTVV.

This rearrangement joins TRBV6-5 to TRBJ2-7; 12 bases are shared with TRBD2. There are 16 residues in the CDR3. CDR1 and CDR2 from the germline V gene are MNHEY and SVGAGI. V gave up 2 bases and J gave up 2 bases; unmatched junction bases: 4. The CDR3 nucleotides read TGTGCCAGCAGTTACACGGCTAGCGGGAGGGCCTACGAGCAGTACTTC. Translation gives CASSYTASGRAYEQYF.

The chain employs TRBV30 and TRBJ1-4, with D possibly being TRBD1 (6 bases). The germline CDR1 and CDR2 sequences are GTSNPN and SVGIG (reference sequence). V was trimmed by 0 bases and J by 7 bases, leaving 21 bases between them. This CDR3 has 17 amino acids. The CDR3 region is CAWSVRGLQGASEKLFF. The CDR3 DNA reads as TGTGCCTGGAGTGTACGGGGCTTACAGGGTGCGAGTGAAAAACTGTTTTTT.

The rearrangement joins TRBV5-4 to TRBJ2-2, with 10 bases aligning to TRBD1. This CDR3 comprises 17 residues. V shed 2 bases, J shed 6 bases, and the junction held 10 bases outside the gene matches. Germline-derived CDR1 and CDR2 are SGHNT and YYREEE (reference sequence). The CDR3 bases are TGTGCCAGCAGCTTCGGGACAGGGGCATTTTATGCCGGGGAGCTGTTTTTT. This sequence encodes CASSFGTGAFYAGELFF.

V gene TRBV5-8 combines with J gene TRBJ1-4; weak D call: TRBD1 (5 bases). Per the germline V gene, CDR1 is SGHTS and CDR2 is YDEGEE. The CDR3 runs to 14 residues. Between the trimmed V and J ends, which lost 4 bases and 0 bases, there was a span of 7 bases. The CDR3 region has the DNA TGTGCCAGCAGCCGCAGGGCAACTAATGAAAAACTGTTTTTT. Its protein is CASSRRATNEKLFF.

As for this clone: Within the sample, other DNA sequences also encode this same CDR3. The V and J genes are TRBV5-1 and TRBJ2-7; 7 bases match TRBD1. The germline V gene encodes CDR1 SGHRS and CDR2 YFSETQ. The CDR3 has 15 residues. The V gene end was trimmed by 0 bases and the J gene end by 0 bases; junction bases not matched to a gene: 3. The CDR3 region is CASSLEGTASYEQYF. The CDR3 bases are TGCGCCAGCAGCTTGGAAGGGACAGCCTCCTACGAGCAGTACTTC. Full variable domain (rest looked up from reference TRBV5-1 and TRBJ2-7): KAGVTQTPRYLIKTRGQQVTLSCSPISGHRSVSWYQQTPGQGLQFLFEYFSETQRNKGNFPGRFSGRQFSNSRSEMNVSTLELGDSALYLCASSLEGTASYEQYFGPGTRLTVT.

The chain couples TRBV5-6 to TRBJ1-1, with D uncertain. Germline lookup yields CDR1 SGHDT and CDR2 YYEEEE. The CDR3 is 13 amino acids. Trimming removed 4 bases from V and 1 base from J, with 8 bases in between. Here the CDR3 reads CASSRGRNTEAFF. Here the CDR3 DNA reads TGTGCCAGCAGCCGTGGGCGGAACACTGAAGCTTTCTTT.

This clone was observed a few times. The chain is built from TRBV19 and TRBJ1-1; 9 nucleotides agree with TRBD1. V lost 0 bases and J lost 8; bases outside the gene matches: 4. Germline CDR1 is LNHDA and CDR2 is SQIVND (reference sequence). CDR3 size: 14 residues. Written as DNA, the CDR3 is TGTGCCAGTAGTATAGAACAGGGGGCGACGGAAGCTTTCTTT. Translating it yields CASSIEQGATEAFF.

The gene calls are TRBV30 and TRBJ2-1; 11 bases agree with TRBD1. V was clipped by 2 bases and J by 4 bases; unmatched bases: 10. This CDR3 is 17 amino acids long. Germline loops: CDR1 GTSNPN, CDR2 SVGIG (reference sequence). The chain's CDR3 is CAWSQTGQGAKYNEQFF. The CDR3 coding sequence is TGTGCCTGGAGTCAGACAGGACAGGGGGCCAAGTACAATGAGCAGTTCTTC.

The genes are TRBV9 and TRBJ2-2, with D perhaps given as TRBD1 or TRBD2 (6 bases each). Between the trimmed V and J ends, which lost 4 bases and 3 bases, there was a span of 19 bases. In germline, CDR1 is SGDLS, CDR2 YYNGEE. This CDR3 is built from 17 residues. CDR3 protein: CASSHGGPPSYTGELFF. CDR3 coding DNA: TGTGCCAGCAGCCACGGGGGCCCCCCTTCATACACCGGGGAGCTGTTTTTT. Full variable domain (outside the CDR3, taken from reference TRBV9 and TRBJ2-2): DSGVTQTPKHLITATGQRVTLRCSPRSGDLSVYWYQQSLDQGLQFLIQYYNGEERAKGNILERFSAQQFPDLHSELNLSSLELGDSALYFCASSHGGPPSYTGELFFGEGSRLTVL.

The chain carries TRBV9 and TRBJ2-7, with TRBD2 as a possible D gene (6 bases). CDR1 and CDR2 (germline): SGDLS, YYNGEE. The CDR3 spans 17 residues. With 3 bases removed from V and 0 bases from J, the gap between germline ends came to 19 bases. The CDR3 region is CASSDTPGSGYSYEQYF. The CDR3 DNA reads TGTGCCAGCAGCGATACCCCGGGTAGCGGATACTCCTACGAGCAGTACTTC.

The chain links TRBV5-1 to TRBJ2-5, with 7 bases identical to TRBD1. The J segment lost 4 bases and the V segment lost 4 bases, leaving 16 bases of the junction unmatched. Germline V lookup: CDR1 SGHRS, CDR2 YFSETQ. CDR3 length: 17 amino acids. Here the CDR3 DNA reads TGCGCCAGCAGCAGAGGACAGGCCCTAGTGACGCGAGAGACCCAGTACTTC. This gives the protein CASSRGQALVTRETQYF.

The count of this clone is one. The chain is built from TRBV4-1 and TRBJ1-2; no firm D call. CDR1 and CDR2 (germline): MGHRA, YSYEKL. The CDR3 contains 13 residues. Trimming shortened V by 1 base and J by 4 bases, and 7 bases separated the two germline ends. CDR3 in DNA: TGCGCCAGCAGCCAAGCTGAACTCTATGGCTACACCTTC. This gives the protein CASSQAELYGYTF.

This clone turned up a few times. The chain has TRBV19 and TRBJ1-5; tentatively, D is TRBD1 (6 bases). Trimming took 9 bases from V and 3 from J, leaving 21 bases between them. Germline assignment: CDR1 LNHDA and CDR2 SQIVND (reference sequence). The length of the CDR3 is 16 residues. The CDR3 loop reads CASKNRAWDVNQPQHF. Here the CDR3 DNA reads TGTGCCAGCAAGAACAGGGCCTGGGACGTCAATCAGCCCCAGCATTTT.

V and J are TRBV6-1 and TRBJ2-7; TRBD2 is a possible D gene (6 bases). Germline loops: CDR1 MNHNS, CDR2 SASEGT. V dropped 0 bases and J dropped 5 bases, with 14 bases sitting between them. CDR3 size: 15 residues. This CDR3 is CASSEAGGYGHEQYF. In DNA, the CDR3 is TGTGCCAGCAGTGAAGCGGGGGGATACGGGCACGAGCAGTACTTC.

This clone was seen only once. The chain joins TRBV6-5 to TRBJ2-7; possibly TRBD2 for D (5 bases). Germline-derived CDR1 and CDR2 are MNHEY and SVGAGI. V lost 1 base and J lost 2, with 6 bases in between. The CDR3 sequence is 13 residues long. The CDR3 DNA sequence: TGTGCCAGCAGTTACTTGGGAGCCTACGAGCAGTACTTC. This gives the protein CASSYLGAYEQYF.

In its sample, this clone was seen a few times. This chain connects TRBV6-1 to TRBJ1-1, with D possibly being TRBD1 (6 bases). The CDR3 loop spans 12 amino acids. Trimming left V 7 bases short and J 9 bases short, with 15 bases between. Germline-derived CDR1 and CDR2 are MNHNS and SASEGT. CDR3 in amino acids: CASIPTTGQAFF. The CDR3 DNA follows: TGTGCCAGCATACCCACGACAGGACAAGCTTTCTTT.

The chain has TRBV5-1 and TRBJ2-3; 7 nucleotides line up with TRBD1. With 0 bases clipped from V and 4 bases from J, the junction kept 8 bases outside the gene matches. This CDR3 is built from 16 residues. Germline V gene lookup returns CDR1 SGHRS and CDR2 YFSETQ. CDR3 DNA: TGCGCCAGCAGCTTGGCGGTCTCACAGGGGCCAGATACGCAGTATTTT. It specifies CASSLAVSQGPDTQYF. The full variable domain, completed using reference TRBV5-1 and TRBJ2-3, is KAGVTQTPRYLIKTRGQQVTLSCSPISGHRSVSWYQQTPGQGLQFLFEYFSETQRNKGNFPGRFSGRQFSNSRSEMNVSTLELGDSALYLCASSLAVSQGPDTQYFGPGTRLTVL.

The rearrangement joins TRBV30 to TRBJ2-7; 10 nucleotides match TRBD2. Germline loops: CDR1 GTSNPN, CDR2 SVGIG (reference sequence). The J segment lost 2 bases and the V segment lost 5 bases, leaving 6 bases of the junction unmatched. The CDR3 covers 14 residues. This CDR3 reads CAWGTTSGTYEQYF. CDR3 in DNA: TGTGCCTGGGGTACCACTAGCGGGACCTACGAGCAGTACTTC.

The genes are TRBV6-5 and TRBJ1-5; 8 positions match TRBD1. Germline trimming cut 4 bases from V and 7 bases from J; bases unmatched to any gene: 6. Germline values: CDR1 MNHEY, CDR2 SVGAGI. The CDR3 spans 14 residues. The CDR3 region is CASSWGQAGQPQHF. In DNA form, the CDR3 reads TGTGCCAGCAGTTGGGGACAGGCGGGGCAGCCCCAGCATTTT.

The V gene is TRBV14, the J gene TRBJ2-1; 10 positions match TRBD1. The CDR3 is made up of 14 amino acids. Losses at the gene ends were 5 bases for V and 8 bases for J; bases not matched to a gene: 6. Germline V gene lookup returns CDR1 SGHDN and CDR2 FVKESK. Here the CDR3 reads CASSGRDRGYEQFF. The CDR3 region has the DNA TGTGCCAGCAGCGGCCGGGACAGGGGCTATGAGCAGTTCTTC.

This clone appeared once. This chain uses TRBV5-6 with TRBJ1-3; 7 nucleotides agree with TRBD1. Trimming at V came to 4 bases and at J to 2 bases, leaving 9 bases not matched to a gene. The CDR3 contains 16 residues. The germline CDR1 and CDR2 sequences are SGHDT and YYEEEE. DNA for the CDR3: TGTGCCAGCAGCGCCTGGACAGGAGGTGCTGGAAACACCATATATTTT. Its translation is CASSAWTGGAGNTIYF.

This clone was counted only a few times. This sequence joins TRBV19 and TRBJ2-1; 10 bases line up with TRBD1. This CDR3 region has 16 residues. From germline, CDR1 is LNHDA and CDR2 SQIVND (reference sequence). V gave up 5 bases and J gave up 3 bases; unmatched junction bases: 7. The CDR3 spells CASSSPGQGVYNEQFF. Written as DNA, the CDR3 is TGTGCCAGTAGTTCCCCCGGACAGGGGGTCTACAATGAGCAGTTCTTC.